This T cell receptor (beta chain) emerged from a study of T cells in Graves' hyperthyroidism and ophthalmopathy. Overall study context: Any treatment followed the collection of peripheral blood at initial diagnosis.

Looked up from germline, CDR1 is MNHEY and CDR2 is SMNVEV (reference sequence). CDR3 length: 16 amino acids. Trimming shortened V by 1 base and J by 0 bases, and 12 bases separated the two germline ends. The study, taken as a whole, reports: Ophthalmopathy cases were set apart from stable hyperthyroidism by a 13 V-J model.

Comments on this clonotype: Its antigen is unidentified.

Researchers barred patients who had uncontrolled infection, other autoimmune disease, pregnancy or lactation. Diagnostic decisions used clinical symptoms, serum thyroxine and TRAb, thyroid ultrasound and orbital computed tomography. Authors of the study amplified TCR beta CDR3 regions from RNA transcripts. The HTBI primer set was used in a first-round RT-PCR of the TCR CDR3. TCRdb redid the calling of the multiplex PCR reads with MiXCR, one entry per CDR3 protein. The profile shows fewer than 550,000 distinct CDR3 sequences, around a quarter of them singletons. The chain uses TRBV27 and TRBJ1-1, with no clear D. The TCR was taken from a woman aged 25 to 39 with Graves' ophthalmopathy. The sequenced sample was blood. In nucleotides, the CDR3 is TGTGCCAGCAGTTTATTCCCTGACGGATTGAACACTGAAGCTTTCTTT. Translation gives CASSLFPDGLNTEAFF.